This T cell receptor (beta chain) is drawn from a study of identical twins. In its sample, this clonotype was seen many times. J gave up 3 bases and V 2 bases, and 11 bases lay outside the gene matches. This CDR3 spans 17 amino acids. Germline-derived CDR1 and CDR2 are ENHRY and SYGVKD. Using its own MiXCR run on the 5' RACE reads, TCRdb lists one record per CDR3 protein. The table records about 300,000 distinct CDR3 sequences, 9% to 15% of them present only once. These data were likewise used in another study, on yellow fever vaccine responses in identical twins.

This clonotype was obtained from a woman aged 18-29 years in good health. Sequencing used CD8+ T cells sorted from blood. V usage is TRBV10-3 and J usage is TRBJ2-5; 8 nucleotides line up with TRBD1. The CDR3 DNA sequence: TGTGCCATCAGTGAGGGACAGGGATTAAACCAAAAAGAGACCCAGTACTTC. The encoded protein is CAISEGQGLNQKETQYF.